This T cell receptor beta chain was recorded in a study of T cell changes during pregnancy in multiple sclerosis. The table came from immunoSEQ multiplex PCR; TCRdb's copy has only in-frame clones and leaves some out. The table records around 39,000 clones, almost 95% of them present only once. J was trimmed by 2 bases and V by 3 bases; bases with no gene match: 6. The CDR3 has 15 amino acids. Looked up from germline, CDR1 is SGHDN and CDR2 is FVKESK. The gene calls are TRBV14 and TRBJ2-7; 8 positions match TRBD1. The sample in question was CD4+ T cells from peripheral blood mononuclear cells, obtained in the third trimester of pregnancy. The receptor's source is a female donor in good health, enrolled as a control in a pregnancy study. The CDR3 DNA reads as TGTGCCAGCAGCCACGGACAGGGTTGGCCCTACGAGCAGTACTTC. Translating gives CASSHGQGWPYEQYF.